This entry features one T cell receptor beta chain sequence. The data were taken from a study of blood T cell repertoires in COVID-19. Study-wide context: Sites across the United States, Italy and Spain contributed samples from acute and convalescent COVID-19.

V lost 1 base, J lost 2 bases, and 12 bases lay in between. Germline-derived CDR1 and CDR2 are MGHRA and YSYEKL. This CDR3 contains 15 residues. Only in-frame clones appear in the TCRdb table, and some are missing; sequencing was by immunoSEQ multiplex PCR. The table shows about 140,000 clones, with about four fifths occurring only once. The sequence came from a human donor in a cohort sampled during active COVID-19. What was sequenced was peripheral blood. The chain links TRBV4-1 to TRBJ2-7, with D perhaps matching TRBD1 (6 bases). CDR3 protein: CASSQVGTPPYEQYF. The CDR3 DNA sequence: TGCGCCAGCAGCCAAGTCGGGACACCACCCTACGAGCAGTACTTC.